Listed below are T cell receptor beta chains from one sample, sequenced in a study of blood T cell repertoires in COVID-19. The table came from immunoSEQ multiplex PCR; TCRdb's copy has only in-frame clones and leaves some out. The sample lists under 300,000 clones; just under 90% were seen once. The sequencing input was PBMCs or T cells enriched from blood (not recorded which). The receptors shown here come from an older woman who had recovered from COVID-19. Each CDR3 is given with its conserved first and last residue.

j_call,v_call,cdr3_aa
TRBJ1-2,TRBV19,CASTRLGQNYGYTF
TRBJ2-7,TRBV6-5,CASSSGTSGTPYEQYF
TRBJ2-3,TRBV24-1,CAVGRAGTDTQYF
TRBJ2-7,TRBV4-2,CASSPSTGREQYF
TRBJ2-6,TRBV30,CAWNTWLLAGERGANVLTF
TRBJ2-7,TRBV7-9,CASNDMRYEQYF
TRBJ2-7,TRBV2,CASSDRGDEQYF
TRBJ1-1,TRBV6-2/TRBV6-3,CASCRQGPSVLAFF
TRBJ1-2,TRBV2,CASRDRGFGYTF
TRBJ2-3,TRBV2,CASSFSLDTQYF
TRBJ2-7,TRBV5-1,CASKTSTSESYEQYF
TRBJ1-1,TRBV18,CASSLGLGGTEAFF
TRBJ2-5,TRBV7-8,CASSLWGGRRETQYF
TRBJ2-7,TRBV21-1,CASIPRQRRQTSYEQYF
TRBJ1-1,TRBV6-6,CASLQGAGAFF
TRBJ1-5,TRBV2,CASNSGTGLHQPQHF
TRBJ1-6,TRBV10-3,CAISESWTDYDSPLHF
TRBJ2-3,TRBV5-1,CASSFTGDSTDTQYF
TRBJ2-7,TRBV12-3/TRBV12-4,CASRGDYYEQYF
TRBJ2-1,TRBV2,CASTREGNPYNEQFF
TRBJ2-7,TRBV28,CASSSSTFSGEQYF
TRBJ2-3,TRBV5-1,CASSLGAGDGSTDTQYF
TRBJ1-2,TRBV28,CASSFGGQGRGGYTF
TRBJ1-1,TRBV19,CASSRNRGTEAFF
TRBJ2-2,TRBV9,CASSVSGGTGELFF
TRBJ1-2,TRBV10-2,CASSELGTGSIYYGYTF
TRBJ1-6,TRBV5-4,CASSRLGRSLASPLHF
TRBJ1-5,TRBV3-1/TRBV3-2,CASSEGTGGWSQHF
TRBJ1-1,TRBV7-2,CASSSGPANTEAFF
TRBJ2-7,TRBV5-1,CASTTGTASYEQYF
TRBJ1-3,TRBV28,CASLTGRTGNTIYF
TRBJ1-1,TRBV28,CASSLSDRAFF
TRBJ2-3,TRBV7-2,CASSSDYLSTDTQYF
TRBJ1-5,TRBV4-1,CASSQVQQISNQPQHF
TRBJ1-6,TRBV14,CASSLSGVYSPLHF
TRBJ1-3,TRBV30,CAWSPSGGSGNTIYF
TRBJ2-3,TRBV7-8,CASSLVIAGVTDTQYF
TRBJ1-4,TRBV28,CASSLGTAPLKLFF
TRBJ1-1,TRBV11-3,CASSLEASGAFF
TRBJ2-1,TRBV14,CASNKFGTSTQFF
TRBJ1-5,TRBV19,CASSWGVQGNQPQHF
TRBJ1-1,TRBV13,CASSLLAGLAFF
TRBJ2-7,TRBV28,CASSSGLVYEQYF
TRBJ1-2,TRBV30,CAWLTGNYGYTF
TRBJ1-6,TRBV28,CASSFTGTGNSPLHF
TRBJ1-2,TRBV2,CASTGYTF
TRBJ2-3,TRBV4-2,CASSQVTPNTDTQYF
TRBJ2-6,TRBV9,CASSGQGATGANVLTF